The rows below give T cell receptor beta chains drawn from one sample of a study of CD4 and CD8 cells across lung adenocarcinoma regions. Using its own MiXCR run on the PCR reads, TCRdb lists one record per CDR3 protein. Seen here are approximately 4,900 distinct CDR3 sequences, roughly three fifths observed once, and the top ten hold about a sixth. The sample consisted of CD4+ T cells from the center of a lung tumor. These receptors were obtained from a male donor with lung adenocarcinoma. The CD4 and CD8 labels of this study may be unreliable. Both conserved end residues are part of each CDR3. Fields, in order: J gene, D gene, clone size, CDR3 length, V gene, CDR3 protein, CDR3 DNA. The D gene is left open where the match is weak. Size values are once, few and many counts, or a class for expanded clones, and some rows have none.

J: TRBJ1-2; D: TRBD1; size: few; length: 13; V: TRBV3-1; CDR3: CASSTGQNYGYTF; DNA: TGTGCCAGCTCGACGGGACAGAACTATGGCTACACCTTC
J: TRBJ2-1; D: .; size: .; length: 13; V: TRBV7-6; CDR3: CANSFDYTNEQFF; DNA: TGTGCCAACAGCTTTGACTACACCAATGAGCAGTTCTTC
J: TRBJ1-1; D: .; size: .; length: 12; V: TRBV3-1; CDR3: CASSQGGRGAFF; DNA: TGTGCCAGCAGCCAAGGTGGCCGAGGGGCTTTCTTT
J: TRBJ2-5; D: TRBD2; size: .; length: 17; V: TRBV12-3/TRBV12-4; CDR3: CASSLRGGGGAGETQYF; DNA: TGTGCCAGCAGTTTACGGGGGGGCGGGGGAGCGGGAGAGACCCAGTACTTC
J: TRBJ2-5; D: .; size: .; length: 14; V: TRBV11-1; CDR3: CASSTDTYQETQYF; DNA: TGTGCCAGCAGCACCGACACGTACCAAGAGACCCAGTACTTC
J: TRBJ2-1; D: .; size: .; length: 15; V: TRBV12-3/TRBV12-4; CDR3: CASSLRGVGYNEQFF; DNA: TGTGCCAGCAGTTTACGAGGGGTTGGATACAATGAGCAGTTCTTC
J: TRBJ1-1; D: .; size: .; length: 14; V: TRBV6-5; CDR3: CASSSGPRDTEAFF; DNA: TGTGCCAGCAGTTCGGGACCGAGGGACACTGAAGCTTTCTTT
J: TRBJ1-2; D: .; size: once; length: 13; V: TRBV6-5; CDR3: CASSYSSWSGYTF; DNA: TGTGCCAGCAGTTACTCGAGTTGGAGTGGCTACACCTTC
J: TRBJ2-2; D: TRBD1; size: .; length: 16; V: TRBV6-1; CDR3: CASNPGQGVWAGELFF; DNA: TGTGCCAGCAATCCGGGACAGGGGGTCTGGGCCGGGGAGCTGTTTTTT
J: TRBJ2-7; D: .; size: .; length: 16; V: TRBV6-1; CDR3: CATKPGSLGASYEQYF; DNA: TGTGCCACTAAGCCCGGGTCCCTCGGGGCGTCCTACGAGCAGTACTTC
J: TRBJ1-5; D: .; size: few; length: 13; V: TRBV6-5; CDR3: CASSYSIGQPQHF; DNA: TGTGCCAGCAGTTACTCGATCGGCCAGCCCCAGCATTTT